Below, 25 T cell receptor beta chains from the same sample are listed, as sequenced in a study of cytomegalovirus exposure and HLA in healthy donors. This PCR relied on a set of 60 Vbeta primers and 13 Jbeta primers. Libraries were prepared by immunoSEQ multiplex PCR; TCRdb keeps only in-frame clonotypes and omits some of them. The sample has fewer than 200,000 clones; around 80% are singletons. Sequencing was performed on PBMCs. These receptors were collected from a female donor in good health and CMV-seronegative.

This clone appeared once. A read error is possible here, since a much larger clone lies one base away. The rearrangement links TRBV7-6 to TRBJ2-7, with 11 bases that match TRBD1. V lost 5 bases to trimming and J lost 4 bases; unmatched junction nucleotides: 4. CDR3 length: 14 amino acids. From germline, CDR1 is SGHVS and CDR2 FNYEAQ. The CDR3 DNA sequence: TGTGCCAGCAGCCCCGGGACAGGGGGGTACGAGCAGTACTTC. This translates into CASSPGTGGYEQYF.

The gene calls are TRBV19 and TRBJ1-2; D unresolved. CDR3 length: 12 amino acids. Trimming took off 2 bases at V and 4 bases at J, with 5 bases between the two ends. Germline loops: CDR1 LNHDA, CDR2 SQIVND (reference sequence). The chain's CDR3 is CASSIRPYGYTF. DNA of the CDR3: TGTGCCAGTAGTATACGTCCCTATGGCTACACCTTC. Based on the CDR3 plus reference TRBV19 and TRBJ1-2, the full variable domain is DGGITQSPKYLFRKEGQNVTLSCEQNLNHDAMYWYRQDPGQGLRLIYYSQIVNDFQKGDIAEGYSVSREKKESFPLTVTSAQKNPTAFYLCASSIRPYGYTFGSGTRLTVV.

Details on this clone: One junction end disagrees with the germline gene, perhaps due to a read error. CDR3 DNA: TGTGCTAGCAGCTCCCGGGGTCAAAGCAATGAGCAGTTCTTC. The encoded protein is CASSSRGQSNEQFF. The chain uses TRBV7-7 and TRBJ2-1; the D gene is possibly TRBD2 (5 bases). CDR1 is SSHAT, CDR2 FNYEAQ, per germline (reference sequence). CDR3 size: 14 residues.

Notes on this clone: Its ends do not fully match the called genes, so a read error is possible. The V call is TRBV27, the J call TRBJ2-4, with D possibly matching TRBD2 (5 bases). This CDR3 has 18 residues. Germline V gene data show CDR1 as MNHEY and CDR2 as SMNVEV (reference sequence). CDR3 sequence: CASTEYSSTIGAQNSQYF. CDR3 nucleotide sequence: TGTGCCAGCACCGAATATTCGTCGACTATCGGCGCACAAAACAGTCAGTACTTC.

This clone was recorded a few times. This chain connects TRBV7-2 to TRBJ1-5, with TRBD1 identical over 9 bases. V gave up 1 base and J gave up 2 bases; unmatched junction bases: 6. This CDR3 region has 17 residues. In germline, CDR1 is SGHTA, CDR2 FQGNSA. The CDR3 nucleotides read TGTGCCAGCAGCTTAGTATGGAGACAGGGGGGCAATCAGCCCCAGCATTTT. Residues: CASSLVWRQGGNQPQHF. Supplemented by reference TRBV7-2 and TRBJ1-5, the full variable domain reads GAGVSQSPSNKVTEKGKDVELRCDPISGHTALYWYRQSLGQGLEFLIYFQGNSAPDKSGLPSDRFSAERTGGSVSTLTIQRTQQEDSAVYLCASSLVWRQGGNQPQHFGDGTRLSIL.

The chain carries TRBV20-1 and TRBJ2-7; D gene ambiguous. This CDR3 has 11 amino acids. Per germline, CDR1 DFQATT and CDR2 SNEGSKA (reference sequence). V was clipped by 5 bases and J by 1 base, with 6 bases between them. The CDR3: CSASLSYEQYF. CDR3 coding DNA: TGCAGTGCTTCCCTTTCCTACGAGCAGTACTTC.

The chain recombines TRBV7-9 with TRBJ1-3, with 7 bases that match TRBD1. Germline loops: CDR1 SEHNR, CDR2 FQNEAQ (reference sequence). J was trimmed by 7 bases and V by 5 bases; bases with no gene match: 14. There are 16 residues in the CDR3. The CDR3 DNA is TGTGCCAGCAGCCTGCCGGGACAGCGCTTCGGGAACACCATATATTTT. Its protein product is CASSLPGQRFGNTIYF.

The rearrangement links TRBV30 to TRBJ2-5; the match to TRBD1 covers 9 bases. The junction had 14 bases not matched to a gene; V was cut back by 4 bases and J by 11 bases. The CDR3 totals 14 residues. Germline V gives CDR1 GTSNPN, CDR2 SVGIG (reference sequence). CDR3 region: CAWNRGQLGLWQYF. The CDR3 DNA follows: TGTGCCTGGAACAGGGGGCAACTTGGTTTGTGGCAGTACTTC. Drawing the rest from reference TRBV30 and TRBJ2-5, the complete variable domain is SQTIHQWPATLVQPVGSPLSLECTVEGTSNPNLYWYRQAAGRGLQLLFYSVGIGQISSEVPQNLSASRPQDRQFILSSKKLLLSDSGFYLCAWNRGQLGLWQYFGPGTRLLVL.

V gene TRBV7-9 combines with J gene TRBJ2-5, with D unclear. V shed 3 bases and J shed 2 bases, with 7 bases lying between them. The CDR3 extends over 13 amino acids. CDR1 and CDR2 from the germline V gene are SEHNR and FQNEAQ (reference sequence). CDR3 bases: TGTGCCAGCAGCTTTGGCCTGCAAGAGACCCAGTACTTC. Translating it yields CASSFGLQETQYF.

The chain has TRBV7-9 and TRBJ1-2, with a tentative D call TRBD1 (5 bases). The germline V gene encodes CDR1 SEHNR and CDR2 FQNEAQ (reference sequence). The CDR3 is 15 amino acids. Trimming pared 0 bases from V and 7 bases from J, leaving 15 bases between. This CDR3 is CASSLARQGGVGYTF. CDR3 nucleotide sequence: TGTGCCAGCAGCTTAGCGCGGCAGGGAGGGGTTGGCTACACCTTC.

The genes are TRBV5-1 and TRBJ2-3; 10 nucleotides match TRBD2. After removal of 2 bases from V and 6 bases from J, the junction contained 6 bases not matched to a gene. The CDR3 extends over 15 amino acids. Germline CDR1 reads SGHRS; CDR2 reads YFSETQ. CDR3 sequence: CASSFASGGADTQYF. In nucleotides, the CDR3 is TGCGCCAGCAGCTTCGCTAGCGGGGGAGCTGATACGCAGTATTTT.

This clone was seen more than once but under ten times. The chain combines TRBV6-1 with TRBJ1-5; D is unresolved. Germline V CDR1 and CDR2: MNHNS, SASEGT. V lost 7 bases, J lost 6 bases, and 19 bases lay in between. This CDR3 is built from 15 residues. CDR3 amino acids: CASIGTGRLVQPQHF. The CDR3 DNA follows: TGTGCCAGCATTGGCACCGGCCGCCTAGTTCAGCCCCAGCATTTT.

The chain recombines TRBV4-1 with TRBJ2-3; 7 positions match TRBD2. Trimming removed 0 bases from V and 3 bases from J; junction bases left unmatched: 6. The CDR3 consists of 16 residues. Germline assignment: CDR1 MGHRA and CDR2 YSYEKL. The CDR3 region has the DNA TGCGCCAGCAGCCAAGATAGCGGGTTTGGGACAGATACGCAGTATTTT. The encoded protein is CASSQDSGFGTDTQYF.

The genes are TRBV6-5 and TRBJ1-1; 7 nucleotides agree with TRBD1. Germline V gives CDR1 MNHEY, CDR2 SVGAGI. The junction had 11 bases not matched to a gene; V was cut back by 6 bases and J by 4 bases. The CDR3 has 15 residues. Here the CDR3 DNA reads TGTGCCAGCAGCACAAGGGGGCAGGCTTCCACTGAAGCTTTCTTT. It encodes CASSTRGQASTEAFF.

The rearrangement joins TRBV21-1 to TRBJ2-7; whether TRBD2, the table's D call, matches the DNA was not checked. TRBV21-1 is classified as a pseudogene. The CDR3 length is 15 residues. This CDR3 is CASRMSGWALYEQYF. The CDR3 DNA is TGTGCCAGCAGAATGAGCGGATGGGCCCTTTACGAGCAGTACTTC.

The V gene is TRBV7-8, the J gene TRBJ2-1; D uncertain. The CDR3 totals 16 residues. Germline CDR1 and CDR2: SGHVS and FQNEAQ. V lost 6 bases and J 2 bases, leaving 17 bases between the germline ends. CDR3 sequence: CASSSPLTAPYNEQFF. CDR3 nucleotides: TGTGCCAGCAGTTCCCCTCTAACAGCCCCCTACAATGAGCAGTTCTTC.

The rearrangement links TRBV7-2 to TRBJ2-3; the match to TRBD2 covers 9 bases. Trimming cost V 4 bases and J 1 base; bases outside gene matches: 3. The CDR3 length is 15 residues. Germline V lookup: CDR1 SGHTA, CDR2 FQGNSA. The CDR3 protein is CASSSRLAGTDTQYF. CDR3 sequence (DNA): TGTGCCAGCAGCTCCCGACTAGCGGGCACAGATACGCAGTATTTT.

The chain is built from TRBV14 and TRBJ2-7, with a weak D call TRBD1 (5 bases). Germline V gives CDR1 SGHDN, CDR2 FVKESK. The CDR3 contains 16 residues. The V gene lost 2 bases and the J gene lost 2 bases, with 16 bases spanning the gap. CDR3: CASSQTLVKGTYEQYF. The DNA for the CDR3 is TGTGCCAGCAGCCAAACCTTGGTCAAGGGGACCTACGAGCAGTACTTC.

This clone was observed a single time. The rearrangement uses TRBV4-1 and TRBJ2-2, with D possibly being TRBD2 (6 bases). Per the germline V gene, CDR1 is MGHRA and CDR2 is YSYEKL. Trimming took off 8 bases at V and 4 bases at J, with 14 bases between the two ends. The length of the CDR3 is 14 residues. The CDR3 sequence is CASQGLQPTGELFF. The CDR3 DNA sequence: TGCGCCAGCCAGGGACTTCAACCCACCGGGGAGCTGTTTTTT.

The chain combines TRBV4-3 with TRBJ2-3, with D possibly being TRBD2 (6 bases). CDR3 length: 16 residues. Trimming removed 0 bases at V and 2 bases at J, with 12 bases between. CDR1 and CDR2 from the germline V gene are LGHNA and YSLEER. CDR3 in DNA: TGCGCCAGCAGCCAAGAGCGCCGGGGGAACACAGATACGCAGTATTTT. Residues: CASSQERRGNTDTQYF.

This chain links TRBV7-2 with TRBJ2-1, with 8 bases identical to TRBD2. The germline V gene encodes CDR1 SGHTA and CDR2 FQGNSA. The CDR3 has 18 amino acids. V dropped 5 bases and J dropped 0; count of bases not matched to a gene: 12. The CDR3 DNA is TGTGCCAGCAGCCCCCCGCGGGGAGCGGGGGCCTCCTACAATGAGCAGTTCTTC. Translation gives CASSPPRGAGASYNEQFF.

The chain is built from TRBV30 and TRBJ1-2; tentative D call: TRBD1 (6 bases). The length of the CDR3 is 13 residues. The germline V gene encodes CDR1 GTSNPN and CDR2 SVGIG (reference sequence). V dropped 0 bases and J dropped 7 bases, with 12 bases sitting between them. The CDR3 loop reads CAWSVLGAGGYTF. The CDR3 bases are TGTGCCTGGAGTGTTCTGGGGGCAGGTGGCTACACCTTC.

The chain employs TRBV4-3 and TRBJ2-7, with 11 positions matching TRBD2. Losses at the gene ends were 1 base for V and 4 bases for J; bases not matched to a gene: 6. CDR1 is LGHNA and CDR2 is YSLEER in the germline V gene. The CDR3 runs 16 residues. The chain's CDR3 is CASSQGAASGRYEQYF. CDR3 nucleotide sequence: TGCGCCAGCAGCCAAGGGGCGGCTAGCGGGAGGTACGAGCAGTACTTC.

The gene calls are TRBV5-6 and TRBJ2-1; 8 bases are a match to TRBD1. V lost 4 bases and J lost 4; bases outside the gene matches: 10. The germline V gene encodes CDR1 SGHDT and CDR2 YYEEEE. The length of the CDR3 is 16 residues. The CDR3 nucleotides read TGTGCCAGCAGCATTCCCGGGACAGGCCTATACAATGAGCAGTTCTTC. Translated, it gives CASSIPGTGLYNEQFF.

The chain links TRBV5-6 to TRBJ2-1; 7 bases agree with TRBD1. There are 15 residues in the CDR3. The V gene end was trimmed by 0 bases and the J gene end by 7 bases; junction bases not matched to a gene: 7. Germline V CDR1 and CDR2: SGHDT, YYEEEE. CDR3 sequence reads: CASSLGIRGMNEQFF. For the CDR3, the DNA is TGTGCCAGCAGCTTGGGTATCAGGGGGATGAATGAGCAGTTCTTC.